Each of the 20 T cell receptor beta chains below was sequenced from the same sample in a study of cytomegalovirus exposure and HLA in healthy donors. Primers for the PCR totalled 60 Vbeta and 13 Jbeta. This table comes from immunoSEQ multiplex PCR, and its TCRdb copy is limited to in-frame clones, with some not included. The sample has 92,000 or so clones; about two thirds are singletons. Sequencing input: PBMCs. These receptors were taken from a woman aged 50 to 60 in good health and CMV-seropositive.

The CDR3 reads CASSQTVSSYNEQFF. The CDR3 DNA follows: TGTGCCAGCAGCCAGACAGTTAGCTCCTACAATGAGCAGTTCTTC. This chain uses TRBV6-5 with TRBJ2-1; possibly TRBD1 for D (5 bases). The CDR3 runs 15 residues. The germline CDR1 and CDR2 sequences are MNHEY and SVGAGI. V lost 6 bases and J lost 0, with 12 bases in between.

The chain recombines TRBV5-4 with TRBJ2-7, with 9 bases that match TRBD1. This CDR3 contains 15 residues. Germline CDR1 SGHNT, CDR2 YYREEE (reference sequence). Trimming removed 4 bases from V and 1 base from J; junction bases left unmatched: 6. The CDR3 bases are TGTGCCAGCAGCCCTCCGGGACAGGGATCCTACGAGCAGTACTTC. It specifies CASSPPGQGSYEQYF.

The J gene is TRBJ2-1, the V gene TRBV5-1; 12 nucleotides line up with TRBD2. V gave up 1 base and J gave up 2 bases; unmatched junction bases: 7. Germline V lookup: CDR1 SGHRS, CDR2 YFSETQ. The CDR3 is 18 amino acids. CDR3 sequence reads: CASSLFPSGGEAYNEQFF. The DNA for the CDR3 is TGCGCCAGCAGCTTGTTTCCTAGCGGGGGGGAAGCCTACAATGAGCAGTTCTTC.

This sequence joins TRBV7-9 and TRBJ1-2; 9 bases are shared with TRBD1. With 5 bases clipped from V and 6 bases from J, the junction kept 10 bases outside the gene matches. Germline V gene lookup returns CDR1 SEHNR and CDR2 FQNEAQ (reference sequence). There are 15 residues in the CDR3. The CDR3 is CASSLDSGTGNGYTF. CDR3 nucleotides: TGTGCCAGCAGCCTAGACTCCGGGACAGGGAATGGCTACACCTTC.

This clone was detected only a few times. V and J are TRBV18 and TRBJ2-7; TRBD1 matches 9 bases. Germline V CDR1 and CDR2: KGHSH, LQKENI. The CDR3 length is 14 residues. After removal of 3 bases from V and 4 bases from J, the junction contained 4 bases not matched to a gene. Written as DNA, the CDR3 is TGTGCCAGCTCACCGGGACAGGGCCCATACGAGCAGTACTTC. Protein sequence: CASSPGQGPYEQYF.

The V call is TRBV9, the J call TRBJ1-2; D may be TRBD1 (6 bases). The germline gives CDR1 SGDLS, CDR2 YYNGEE. There are 13 residues in the CDR3. Deletions cut 3 bases from V and 7 bases from J, with 13 bases between. This CDR3 reads CASSATGSGGYTF. The DNA of the CDR3 is TGTGCCAGCAGCGCGACAGGATCTGGTGGCTACACCTTC.

This chain connects TRBV5-1 to TRBJ2-4; 11 positions match TRBD1. The CDR3 spans 15 residues. The germline V gene has CDR1 SGHRS and CDR2 YFSETQ. The trim removed 4 bases at V and 3 bases at J, leaving 3 bases unmatched. The CDR3 coding sequence is TGCGCCAGCAGCCCCGGGACAGGGGGCAAAAACATTCAGTACTTC. Translated: CASSPGTGGKNIQYF.

The J gene is TRBJ2-7, the V gene TRBV5-5; 7 bases map to TRBD1. Germline V gives CDR1 SGHKS, CDR2 YYEKEE (reference sequence). With V trimmed by 4 bases and J by 1 base, 11 bases remained unmatched. The CDR3 has 16 residues. CDR3 bases: TGTGCCAGCAGCGCGCACACCGGGACAGAGTCCTACGAGCAGTACTTC. The encoded protein is CASSAHTGTESYEQYF.

The chain employs TRBV19 and TRBJ2-1; a weak D match, TRBD1 (7 bases). CDR3 size: 15 residues. V was trimmed by 3 bases and J by 6 bases, leaving 15 bases between them. Germline V gives CDR1 LNHDA, CDR2 SQIVND (reference sequence). CDR3 coding DNA: TGTGCCAGTAGTATCCCAGGGGGGTCTATCAATGAGCAGTTCTTC. Translation gives CASSIPGGSINEQFF.

The CDR3 spells CASSPDGGGGETQYF. In DNA, the CDR3 is TGTGCCAGCAGCCCAGACGGAGGCGGGGGAGAGACCCAGTACTTC. The chain joins TRBV9 to TRBJ2-5, with TRBD2 matching 7 bases. Germline-derived CDR1 and CDR2 are SGDLS and YYNGEE. V lost 4 bases to trimming and J lost 4 bases; unmatched junction nucleotides: 10. The CDR3 extends over 15 amino acids. Drawing the rest from reference TRBV9 and TRBJ2-5, the complete variable domain is DSGVTQTPKHLITATGQRVTLRCSPRSGDLSVYWYQQSLDQGLQFLIQYYNGEERAKGNILERFSAQQFPDLHSELNLSSLELGDSALYFCASSPDGGGGETQYFGPGTRLLVL.

This sequence joins TRBV30 and TRBJ1-2, with TRBD1 matching over 7 bases. The trim removed 3 bases at V and 4 bases at J, leaving 5 bases unmatched. CDR3 length: 13 residues. CDR1 GTSNPN and CDR2 SVGIG come from the germline V gene (reference sequence). The CDR3: CAWRGGGSYGYTF. The CDR3 nucleotides read TGTGCCTGGAGAGGAGGGGGCAGCTATGGCTACACCTTC.

The DNA of the CDR3 is TGTGCCAGTAGTTTGGGACAGCCTGATCAGCCCCAGCATTTT. As protein: CASSLGQPDQPQHF. The chain is built from TRBV19 and TRBJ1-5, with TRBD1 matching over 7 bases. Germline V gene lookup returns CDR1 LNHDA and CDR2 SQIVND (reference sequence). The V segment lost 5 bases and the J segment 5 bases; nucleotides outside the gene matches: 6. This CDR3 is built from 14 residues.

This rearrangement joins TRBV11-2 to TRBJ1-6; D not certain. CDR3 length: 14 residues. V was trimmed by 3 bases and J by 6 bases, leaving 9 bases between them. Per germline, CDR1 SGHAT and CDR2 FQNNGV. The CDR3 DNA is TGTGCCAGCAGCTTGACCCTAGCTAATTCACCCCTCCACTTT. Its protein is CASSLTLANSPLHF.

The V gene is TRBV7-8, the J gene TRBJ2-2; 9 nucleotides match TRBD2. V was clipped by 5 bases and J by 2 bases; unmatched bases: 6. The CDR3 runs 16 residues. Per the germline V gene, CDR1 is SGHVS and CDR2 is FQNEAQ. Here the CDR3 DNA reads TGTGCCAGCAGCCACCGACTAGCGGACAACACCGGGGAGCTGTTTTTT. This gives the protein CASSHRLADNTGELFF.

In the case of this clone: Different DNA sequences within this sample yield the same CDR3. The chain joins TRBV6-5 to TRBJ2-5; D not resolved. Between the trimmed V and J ends, which lost 0 bases and 1 base, there was a span of 9 bases. The CDR3 covers 15 residues. The germline gives CDR1 MNHEY, CDR2 SVGAGI. As DNA, the CDR3 is TGTGCCAGCAGTTACTCCGGAGCCCTCCAAGAGACCCAGTACTTC. Encoded protein: CASSYSGALQETQYF.

The chain uses TRBV27 and TRBJ2-7; the match to TRBD1 covers 10 bases. CDR1 and CDR2 from the germline V gene are MNHEY and SMNVEV (reference sequence). The CDR3 loop spans 16 amino acids. The J segment lost 7 bases and the V segment lost 4 bases, leaving 13 bases of the junction unmatched. This chain's CDR3 is CASSSTWGDRGKEQYF. The DNA for the CDR3 is TGTGCCAGCAGTTCGACGTGGGGGGACAGGGGTAAAGAGCAGTACTTC.

V usage is TRBV9 and J usage is TRBJ1-3; D remains unclear. Germline V CDR1 and CDR2: SGDLS, YYNGEE. The CDR3 extends over 14 amino acids. Trimming stripped 3 bases from V and 0 bases from J, with 7 bases between. The CDR3 loop is CASSARNSGNTIYF. In DNA, the CDR3 is TGTGCCAGCAGCGCCAGAAACTCTGGAAACACCATATATTTT.

The CDR3 DNA is TGCGCCAGCAGTCAATTGAGGGGACTCTGCCCCCTTAATCAGCCCCAGCATTTT. It yields the protein CASSQLRGLCPLNQPQHF. The chain is built from TRBV23-1 and TRBJ1-5; perhaps TRBD1 as D (5 bases). TRBV23-1 qualifies as an ORF whose function is uncertain. The length of the CDR3 is 18 residues. The V end lost 1 base, the J end lost 4 bases, and 20 bases lay between the germline ends.

This clone came up a few times. The genes are TRBV11-1 and TRBJ2-7; D perhaps matches TRBD1 (5 bases). Trimming left V 1 base short and J 1 base short, with 11 bases between. Germline V gene sequence: CDR1 SGHAT, CDR2 FQDESV (reference sequence). The CDR3 has 15 residues. The CDR3 coding sequence is TGTGCCAGCAGCTTAGGGGGCTCGAGGTCCTACGAGCAGTACTTC. Translating it yields CASSLGGSRSYEQYF.

CDR3 nucleotides: TGTGCCAGCAGCTTACAAGGGACAGCATTAGAAGCTTTCTTT. Translating it yields CASSLQGTALEAFF. The rearrangement links TRBV13 to TRBJ1-1; 7 nucleotides align to TRBD1. V shed 2 bases, J shed 8 bases, and the junction held 8 bases outside the gene matches. This CDR3 is 14 amino acids long. Germline V gives CDR1 PRHDT, CDR2 FYEKMQ (reference sequence).